Below are 10 T cell receptor beta chains sequenced from a single sample in a study of T cells in tumors after PD-1 blockade. This table comes from immunoSEQ multiplex PCR, and its TCRdb copy is limited to in-frame clones, with some not included. The sample lists 45,000 or so clones, approximately 79% occurring once. The source was PBMCs, collected before anti-PD-1 therapy. The origin of the receptors is a human donor with advanced basal cell or squamous cell carcinoma (not recorded which).

The chain uses TRBV5-8 and TRBJ1-2, with 7 bases matching TRBD1. The trim removed 4 bases at V and 6 bases at J, leaving 3 bases unmatched. The CDR3 contains 12 residues. Per the germline V gene, CDR1 is SGHTS and CDR2 is YDEGEE. This CDR3 is CASSLDRNGYTF. As DNA, the CDR3 is TGTGCCAGCAGCCTGGACAGGAATGGCTACACCTTC.

In its sample, this clone was seen a few times. This sequence joins TRBV7-9 and TRBJ2-2; D uncertain. Germline V gives CDR1 SEHNR, CDR2 FQNEAQ (reference sequence). This CDR3 spans 14 amino acids. Trimming shortened V by 1 base and J by 4 bases, and 7 bases separated the two germline ends. As DNA, the CDR3 is TGTGCCAGCAGCTTAGGGCAGATCACCGGGGAGCTGTTTTTT. Its translation: CASSLGQITGELFF.

The chain is built from TRBV28 and TRBJ2-7, with 9 bases that match TRBD2. This CDR3 comprises 15 residues. Germline-derived CDR1 and CDR2 are MDHEN and SYDVKM. J gave up 9 bases and V 6 bases, and 15 bases lay outside the gene matches. CDR3 DNA: TGTGCCAGCAGAGCCCATCTAGCGGGACTTTTGGTGCAGTACTTC. The encoded protein is CASRAHLAGLLVQYF.

This chain joins TRBV9 and TRBJ1-6; TRBD1 matches 7 bases. Losses at the gene ends were 4 bases for V and 6 bases for J; bases not matched to a gene: 10. This CDR3 has 16 residues. In germline, CDR1 is SGDLS, CDR2 YYNGEE. Written as DNA, the CDR3 is TGTGCCAGCAGCCCCAGAGGGGGACAGTCTAATTCACCCCTCCACTTT. Residues: CASSPRGGQSNSPLHF.

The chain links TRBV6-4 to TRBJ2-2; D possibly uses TRBD1 or TRBD2 (6 bases each). Trimming took 6 bases from V and 6 from J, leaving 20 bases between them. Germline CDR1 MRHNA, CDR2 SNTAGT. The CDR3 is made up of 16 amino acids. The CDR3 DNA sequence: TGTGCCAGCAGCAAACAGGGAGGTCTAAACTCCGGGGAGCTGTTTTTT. This codes for CASSKQGGLNSGELFF.

This clone has a single count. The CDR3 DNA reads as TGTGCCAGCAGCCCGGGGACTAGCGGGGAAGAGACCCAGTACTTC. It yields the protein CASSPGTSGEETQYF. The chain combines TRBV7-2 with TRBJ2-5; 13 bases are a match to TRBD2. CDR1 and CDR2 from the germline V gene are SGHTA and FQGNSA. The CDR3 is 15 amino acids. Trimming cost V 5 bases and J 3 bases; bases outside gene matches: 3.

This clone is a singleton in its sample. This chain joins TRBV19 and TRBJ2-7; 9 bases match TRBD2. This CDR3 has 15 residues. The germline CDR1 and CDR2 sequences are LNHDA and SQIVND (reference sequence). The V gene end was trimmed by 3 bases and the J gene end by 2 bases; junction bases not matched to a gene: 5. The CDR3 is CASSIGLAGTYEQYF. CDR3 nucleotides: TGTGCCAGTAGTATTGGGCTAGCGGGGACCTACGAGCAGTACTTC.

The CDR3, as DNA: TGTGCCAGCAGCTTGGTGGACAGGGTCTACGAGCAGTACTTC. Translation gives CASSLVDRVYEQYF. The rearrangement joins TRBV5-6 to TRBJ2-7; TRBD1 matches 8 bases. Germline V gene data show CDR1 as SGHDT and CDR2 as YYEEEE. The junction had 2 bases not matched to a gene; V was cut back by 0 bases and J by 3 bases. The CDR3 is 14 residues long.

The chain recombines TRBV10-3 with TRBJ2-7; D remains unclear. In germline, CDR1 is ENHRY, CDR2 SYGVKD. Trimming left V 2 bases short and J 7 bases short, with 6 bases between. This CDR3 has 11 residues. The CDR3 is CAISEPGEQYF. In DNA form, the CDR3 reads TGTGCCATCAGTGAGCCCGGGGAGCAGTACTTC.

The chain has TRBV2 and TRBJ2-7, with D perhaps matching TRBD2 (5 bases). V was cut by 5 bases and J by 2 bases, with 16 bases left in between. The CDR3 extends over 15 amino acids. CDR1 SNHLY and CDR2 FYNNEI come from the germline V gene. The CDR3 reads CASSIQGGGTYEQYF. DNA for the CDR3: TGTGCCAGCAGTATTCAAGGCGGAGGAACCTACGAGCAGTACTTC.